Following are 3 T cell receptor beta chains from one sample sequenced in a study of CD8 T cells in ankylosing spondylitis. MiXCR, run by TCRdb on the 5' RACE reads, gives a single entry per CDR3 protein. The sample records roughly 170,000 distinct CDR3 sequences, 9.8% being singletons. Sequenced sample: blood, either unsorted or a sorted T cell fraction (not recorded which). The receptors come from a female donor with ankylosing spondylitis or in good health (not recorded which).

This clonotype was found a few times. J is TRBJ2-3 and V is TRBV7-8; 14 nucleotides match TRBD2. V trimming: 2 bases; J trimming: 5 bases; junction bases outside the gene matches: 12. CDR1 and CDR2 from the germline V gene are SGHVS and FQNEAQ. The CDR3 has 19 amino acids. The CDR3 region is CASSLFRGTSGRGIDTQYF. The CDR3 DNA reads TGTGCCAGCAGCTTATTCCGGGGGACTAGCGGGAGAGGGATAGATACGCAGTATTTT.

This clonotype occurred many times. The chain uses TRBV25-1 and TRBJ1-5, with D hard to call. V was cut by 4 bases and J by 0 bases, with 4 bases left in between. Germline lookup yields CDR1 MGHDK and CDR2 SYGVNS. This CDR3 contains 13 residues. For the CDR3, the DNA is TGTGCCAGCAGTGCACTTAGCAATCAGCCCCAGCATTTT. Translation: CASSALSNQPQHF.

This clonotype was seen only a few times. The chain joins TRBV7-9 to TRBJ1-1; D is ambiguous. This CDR3 spans 15 amino acids. The germline V and J ends were trimmed by 5 bases and 4 bases, with 17 bases remaining between them. CDR1 SEHNR and CDR2 FQNEAQ come from the germline V gene (reference sequence). CDR3 sequence (DNA): TGTGCCAGCAGCCCTACCAGACATGGGAGCACTGAAGCTTTCTTT. This translates into CASSPTRHGSTEAFF.